The 8 T cell receptor beta chains below all came from one sample that was sequenced in a study of radiation and T cells in renal cell carcinoma. Generated by immunoSEQ multiplex PCR, the TCRdb table keeps only in-frame clones and is missing some. Here the sample spans 130,000 or so clones, roughly 84% being singletons. The time point was: baseline pretreatment blood. As to treatment: 15 Gy SBRT to primary tumor, nephrectomy 4 weeks later. This specimen consisted of blood, obtained from a patient whose treatment included radiotherapy and nephrectomy. The receptors come from a woman between 45 and 60 years old with renal cell carcinoma.

The gene calls are TRBV4-1 and TRBJ2-7; 7 bases match TRBD1. V gave up 5 bases and J gave up 1 base; unmatched junction bases: 8. The length of the CDR3 is 15 residues. Germline assignment: CDR1 MGHRA and CDR2 YSYEKL. The CDR3 loop reads CASSSWDSASYEQYF. The DNA of the CDR3 is TGCGCCAGCAGCTCATGGGACAGTGCATCCTACGAGCAGTACTTC.

The rearrangement joins TRBV19 to TRBJ1-6, with D uncertain. This CDR3 region has 15 residues. Germline V gives CDR1 LNHDA, CDR2 SQIVND (reference sequence). The germline V and J ends were trimmed by 3 bases and 5 bases, with 11 bases remaining between them. In DNA form, the CDR3 reads TGTGCCAGTAGTATTTCAGGCCAGGATAATTCACCCCTCCACTTT. Amino acid sequence: CASSISGQDNSPLHF.

The rearrangement joins TRBV14 to TRBJ1-2; a weak D match, TRBD1 (5 bases). The germline gives CDR1 SGHDN, CDR2 FVKESK. Trimming cost V 3 bases and J 5 bases, with 16 bases left between them. The CDR3 extends over 15 amino acids. The CDR3 bases are TGTGCCAGCAGCCAGACGACCAAAAAGGGGTATGGCTACACCTTC. Translation: CASSQTTKKGYGYTF.

This clone has a count of ten or more. The gene calls are TRBV7-9 and TRBJ1-2; D may be TRBD1 (6 bases). Trimming removed 2 bases at V and 1 base at J, with 17 bases between. CDR1 and CDR2 from the germline V gene are SEHNR and FQNEAQ (reference sequence). The CDR3 extends over 17 amino acids. In DNA form, the CDR3 reads TGTGCCAGCAGCTTATTTACAGGGTTGGGGGTTAACTATGGCTACACCTTC. Its protein is CASSLFTGLGVNYGYTF. Using reference TRBV7-9 and TRBJ1-2 for the parts outside the CDR3, the full variable domain is DTGVSQNPRHKITKRGQNVTFRCDPISEHNRLYWYRQTLGQGPEFLTYFQNEAQLEKSRLLSDRFSAERPKGSFSTLEIQRTEQGDSAMYLCASSLFTGLGVNYGYTFGSGTRLTVV.

The chain has TRBV18 and TRBJ2-1, with 10 bases lining up with TRBD1. There are 16 residues in the CDR3. V was clipped by 2 bases and J by 7 bases; unmatched bases: 8. Per the germline V gene, CDR1 is KGHSH and CDR2 is LQKENI. CDR3 residues: CASSPVGGTGDNEQFF. The CDR3 coding sequence is TGTGCCAGCTCACCAGTGGGTGGGACAGGGGATAATGAGCAGTTCTTC. Supplemented by reference TRBV18 and TRBJ2-1, the full variable domain reads NAGVMQNPRHLVRRRGQEARLRCSPMKGHSHVYWYRQLPEEGLKFMVYLQKENIIDESGMPKERFSAEFPKEGPSILRIQQVVRGDSAAYFCASSPVGGTGDNEQFFGPGTRLTVL.

In its sample, this clone was seen once. V usage is TRBV7-4 and J usage is TRBJ1-4; D gene uncertain. Germline CDR1 is SGHVT and CDR2 is SQSDAQ. V lost 4 bases, J lost 4 bases, and 16 bases lay in between. CDR3 size: 16 residues. As DNA, the CDR3 is TGTGCCAGCAGCTCCCCCGGGAGGCGGATTAATGAAAAACTGTTTTTT. This gives the protein CASSSPGRRINEKLFF.

The rearrangement joins TRBV19 to TRBJ1-5, with D perhaps TRBD1 (6 bases). Per germline, CDR1 LNHDA and CDR2 SQIVND (reference sequence). V lost 7 bases, J lost 0 bases, and 19 bases lay in between. CDR3 length: 17 amino acids. The CDR3 DNA is TGTGCCAGTACCGACAACCTTGGGACAAATAGCAATCAGCCCCAGCATTTT. It codes for CASTDNLGTNSNQPQHF. Full variable domain (outside the CDR3, taken from reference TRBV19 and TRBJ1-5): DGGITQSPKYLFRKEGQNVTLSCEQNLNHDAMYWYRQDPGQGLRLIYYSQIVNDFQKGDIAEGYSVSREKKESFPLTVTSAQKNPTAFYLCASTDNLGTNSNQPQHFGDGTRLSIL.

The chain is built from TRBV29-1 and TRBJ2-5, with 7 bases aligning to TRBD2. The CDR3 runs to 12 residues. CDR1 SQVTM and CDR2 ANQGSEA come from the germline V gene. V lost 4 bases to trimming and J lost 4 bases; unmatched junction nucleotides: 3. The CDR3 protein is CSVVSGAETQYF. DNA of the CDR3: TGCAGCGTTGTAAGCGGGGCAGAGACCCAGTACTTC. Full variable domain (missing parts from reference TRBV29-1 and TRBJ2-5): SAVISQKPSRDICQRGTSLTIQCQVDSQVTMMFWYRQQPGQSLTLIATANQGSEATYESGFVIDKFPISRPNLTFSTLTVSNMSPEDSSIYLCSVVSGAETQYFGPGTRLLVL.